A selection of T cell receptor beta chains follows, all from one sample in a study of blood T cell repertoires in COVID-19. Clones were read by immunoSEQ multiplex PCR, and TCRdb kept only the in-frame ones, dropping some. The sample lists under 150,000 clones, approximately 80% occurring once. What was sequenced was peripheral blood. The receptor source for this set is a human donor in a cohort sampled during active COVID-19. The CDR3 runs from the conserved cysteine through the conserved F or W. Fields, in order: clone size, CDR3 length, V gene, J gene, D gene, CDR3 DNA, CDR3 protein. A D gene is named only where the DNA matches it firmly. Clone size is not always given. Where it is, it says once, few, many or a class for expanded clones.

clone_size: -; cdr3_length: 15; v_call: TRBV18; j_call: TRBJ2-1; d_call: -; cdr3_nt: TGTGCCAGCTCACAAGACGGACTCTCCTACAATGAGCAGTTCTTC; cdr3_aa: CASSQDGLSYNEQFF
clone_size: once; cdr3_length: 16; v_call: TRBV3-1/TRBV3-2; j_call: TRBJ1-1; d_call: TRBD1; cdr3_nt: TGTGCCAGCAAGATTCACAGGGGACGGCAAAACACTGAAGCTTTCTTT; cdr3_aa: CASKIHRGRQNTEAFF
clone_size: -; cdr3_length: 16; v_call: TRBV4-1; j_call: TRBJ1-3; d_call: -; cdr3_nt: TGCGCCAGCAGCCAAATATTACAGTTCTCTGGAAACACCATATATTTT; cdr3_aa: CASSQILQFSGNTIYF
clone_size: -; cdr3_length: 17; v_call: TRBV3-1/TRBV3-2; j_call: TRBJ1-1; d_call: TRBD1; cdr3_nt: TGTGCCAGCAGCCATCCGGGACAGGGGGCCCAGAACACTGAAGCTTTCTTT; cdr3_aa: CASSHPGQGAQNTEAFF
clone_size: -; cdr3_length: 12; v_call: TRBV28; j_call: TRBJ1-3; d_call: -; cdr3_nt: TGTGCCAGTCAGGCCCTTGTGAACACCATATATTTT; cdr3_aa: CASQALVNTIYF
clone_size: -; cdr3_length: 13; v_call: TRBV5-1; j_call: TRBJ2-1; d_call: -; cdr3_nt: TGCGCCAGCAGCCTGTTTGAGAGGTATGAGCAGTTCTTC; cdr3_aa: CASSLFERYEQFF
clone_size: once; cdr3_length: 13; v_call: TRBV6-5; j_call: TRBJ2-1; d_call: -; cdr3_nt: TGTGCCAGCAGTCTAGCTACTCTCAATGAGCAGTTCTTC; cdr3_aa: CASSLATLNEQFF
clone_size: -; cdr3_length: 17; v_call: TRBV5-1; j_call: TRBJ2-7; d_call: TRBD2; cdr3_nt: TGCGCCAGCAGCTTTTTCCCAGCGGGGGACTTCTCCTACGAGCAGTACTTC; cdr3_aa: CASSFFPAGDFSYEQYF
clone_size: once; cdr3_length: 14; v_call: TRBV7-2; j_call: TRBJ1-1; d_call: -; cdr3_nt: TGTGCCAGCAACTTTCAGGAAGGGGGCACTGAAGCTTTCTTT; cdr3_aa: CASNFQEGGTEAFF
clone_size: -; cdr3_length: 14; v_call: TRBV7-3; j_call: TRBJ2-3; d_call: -; cdr3_nt: TGTGCCAGCAGCTTAACGTTGCGAACAGATACGCAGTATTTT; cdr3_aa: CASSLTLRTDTQYF
clone_size: -; cdr3_length: 17; v_call: TRBV5-1; j_call: TRBJ2-3; d_call: TRBD2; cdr3_nt: TGCGCCAGCAGCCTTCCAAGACTAGCGGGGGGCACAGATACGCAGTATTTT; cdr3_aa: CASSLPRLAGGTDTQYF
clone_size: -; cdr3_length: 14; v_call: TRBV29-1; j_call: TRBJ2-7; d_call: TRBD1; cdr3_nt: TGCAGCGTTGTACAGGGGGTCCCATCCTACGAGCAGTACTTC; cdr3_aa: CSVVQGVPSYEQYF
clone_size: -; cdr3_length: 15; v_call: TRBV9; j_call: TRBJ2-7; d_call: -; cdr3_nt: TGTGCCAGCAGCGTAGGTGTCCGGGGTAGCTACGAGCAGTACTTC; cdr3_aa: CASSVGVRGSYEQYF
clone_size: -; cdr3_length: 16; v_call: TRBV19; j_call: TRBJ1-3; d_call: TRBD1; cdr3_nt: TGTGCCAGTGAATCTTCCACGACAGGGGACGGAAACACCATATATTTT; cdr3_aa: CASESSTTGDGNTIYF
clone_size: -; cdr3_length: 12; v_call: TRBV19; j_call: TRBJ2-7; d_call: TRBD1; cdr3_nt: TGTGCCAGCCTAGGACAGGGTGACGAGCAGTACTTC; cdr3_aa: CASLGQGDEQYF
clone_size: -; cdr3_length: 15; v_call: TRBV9; j_call: TRBJ2-5; d_call: -; cdr3_nt: TGTGCCAGCAGCGTAGAGGAGGGGCGGCAAGAGACCCAGTACTTC; cdr3_aa: CASSVEEGRQETQYF
clone_size: -; cdr3_length: 12; v_call: TRBV5-6; j_call: TRBJ1-6; d_call: -; cdr3_nt: TGTGCCAGCAGCCGGTGGAATTCACCCCTCCACTTT; cdr3_aa: CASSRWNSPLHF
clone_size: -; cdr3_length: 16; v_call: TRBV2; j_call: TRBJ2-3; d_call: -; cdr3_nt: TGTGCCAGCAGTGAAATTTACAGGCCGACCACAGATACGCAGTATTTT; cdr3_aa: CASSEIYRPTTDTQYF
clone_size: once; cdr3_length: 17; v_call: TRBV4-1; j_call: TRBJ2-3; d_call: TRBD2; cdr3_nt: TGCGCCAGCAGACCAGTCCTAGCGGGGGGCGTCACAGATACGCAGTATTTT; cdr3_aa: CASRPVLAGGVTDTQYF
clone_size: -; cdr3_length: 13; v_call: TRBV14; j_call: TRBJ2-2; d_call: -; cdr3_nt: TGTGCCAGCAGACCCAGGCTCACCGGGGAGCTGTTTTTT; cdr3_aa: CASRPRLTGELFF
clone_size: -; cdr3_length: 13; v_call: TRBV7-3; j_call: TRBJ1-5; d_call: -; cdr3_nt: TGTGCCAGCAGCTTATCAGGGGCTCAGCCCCAGCATTTT; cdr3_aa: CASSLSGAQPQHF
clone_size: -; cdr3_length: 15; v_call: TRBV6-5; j_call: TRBJ2-5; d_call: -; cdr3_nt: TGTGCCAGCAGCCAAACTCAACAGAAAGGAGAGACCCAGTACTTC; cdr3_aa: CASSQTQQKGETQYF
clone_size: -; cdr3_length: 17; v_call: TRBV28; j_call: TRBJ2-6; d_call: -; cdr3_nt: TGTGCCAGCAGTTTGGCAGGGCCGTTCTCTGGGGCCAACGTCCTGACTTTC; cdr3_aa: CASSLAGPFSGANVLTF
clone_size: -; cdr3_length: 12; v_call: TRBV29-1; j_call: TRBJ2-7; d_call: TRBD1; cdr3_nt: TGCAGCGTCTCCTCACAGGGGTACGAGCAGTACTTC; cdr3_aa: CSVSSQGYEQYF
clone_size: -; cdr3_length: 15; v_call: TRBV25-1; j_call: TRBJ2-3; d_call: -; cdr3_nt: TGTGCCAGCAGCTCCAGAATTCCCCCGACAGATACGCAGTATTTT; cdr3_aa: CASSSRIPPTDTQYF
clone_size: -; cdr3_length: 15; v_call: TRBV7-3; j_call: TRBJ2-5; d_call: TRBD2; cdr3_nt: TGTGCCAGCAGCCGGAGCGGGGGGATGGGAGAGACCCAGTACTTC; cdr3_aa: CASSRSGGMGETQYF
clone_size: -; cdr3_length: 18; v_call: TRBV7-2; j_call: TRBJ2-1; d_call: TRBD2; cdr3_nt: TGTGCCAGCAGCCGTAACCCGACTAGCGGGGGGGCGAGAAATGAGCAGTTCTTC; cdr3_aa: CASSRNPTSGGARNEQFF
clone_size: -; cdr3_length: 16; v_call: TRBV5-4; j_call: TRBJ1-1; d_call: -; cdr3_nt: TGTGCCAGCAGCACAGCTGGGAGGGAGGCCGACACTGAAGCTTTCTTT; cdr3_aa: CASSTAGREADTEAFF
clone_size: -; cdr3_length: 20; v_call: TRBV2; j_call: TRBJ2-1; d_call: TRBD2; cdr3_nt: TGTGCCAGCGGCTTCCCCGGGACTAGCGGGGGGAAGAGCTCCTACAATGAGCAGTTCTTC; cdr3_aa: CASGFPGTSGGKSSYNEQFF
clone_size: -; cdr3_length: 16; v_call: TRBV28; j_call: TRBJ1-2; d_call: TRBD1; cdr3_nt: TGTGCCAGCAGTTCCTTGATCGACAGGGGGAGCTATGGCTACACCTTC; cdr3_aa: CASSSLIDRGSYGYTF
clone_size: -; cdr3_length: 14; v_call: TRBV9; j_call: TRBJ2-7; d_call: -; cdr3_nt: TGTGCCAGCAGCCCCCACGGGGTTTCCTACGAGCAGTACTTC; cdr3_aa: CASSPHGVSYEQYF
clone_size: -; cdr3_length: 13; v_call: TRBV27; j_call: TRBJ1-1; d_call: -; cdr3_nt: TGTGCCAGCAGGAGGGGGATGAACACTGAAGCTTTCTTT; cdr3_aa: CASRRGMNTEAFF
clone_size: many; cdr3_length: 15; v_call: TRBV19; j_call: TRBJ1-5; d_call: TRBD1; cdr3_nt: TGTGCCAGTAGTACACCCGGACAGGGCACTCAGCCCCAGCATTTT; cdr3_aa: CASSTPGQGTQPQHF
clone_size: -; cdr3_length: 17; v_call: TRBV24-1; j_call: TRBJ1-1; d_call: -; cdr3_nt: TGTGCCACCAGTGATTTAGGGGATCCGTCCTTGAACACTGAAGCTTTCTTT; cdr3_aa: CATSDLGDPSLNTEAFF
clone_size: -; cdr3_length: 14; v_call: TRBV9; j_call: TRBJ2-5; d_call: TRBD2; cdr3_nt: TGTGCCAGCAGTGTAGCGGGGGGGCAAGAGACCCAGTACTTC; cdr3_aa: CASSVAGGQETQYF
clone_size: -; cdr3_length: 15; v_call: TRBV19; j_call: TRBJ1-2; d_call: TRBD1; cdr3_nt: TGTGCCAGTAGTGCACAGGGGGCGGTCCTCTATGGCTACACCTTC; cdr3_aa: CASSAQGAVLYGYTF